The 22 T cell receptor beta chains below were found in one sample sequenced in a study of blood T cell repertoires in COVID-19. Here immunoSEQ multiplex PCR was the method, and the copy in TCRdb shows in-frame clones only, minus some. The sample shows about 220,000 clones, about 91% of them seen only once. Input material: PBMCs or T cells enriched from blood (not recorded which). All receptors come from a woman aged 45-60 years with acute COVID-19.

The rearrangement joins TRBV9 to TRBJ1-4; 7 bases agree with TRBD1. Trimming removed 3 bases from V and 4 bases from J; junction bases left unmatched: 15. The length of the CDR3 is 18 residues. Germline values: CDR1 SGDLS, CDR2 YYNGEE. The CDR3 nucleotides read TGTGCCAGCAGCGCGTGGGACAGCTCGAGAACTATTAATGAAAAACTGTTTTTT. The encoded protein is CASSAWDSSRTINEKLFF.

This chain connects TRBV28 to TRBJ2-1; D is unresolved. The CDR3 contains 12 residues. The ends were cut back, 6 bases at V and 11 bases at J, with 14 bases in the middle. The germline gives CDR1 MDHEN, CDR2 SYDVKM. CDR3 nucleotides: TGTGCCAGCAGCAGCCTAGATTCTCAGCAGTTCTTC. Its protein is CASSSLDSQQFF.

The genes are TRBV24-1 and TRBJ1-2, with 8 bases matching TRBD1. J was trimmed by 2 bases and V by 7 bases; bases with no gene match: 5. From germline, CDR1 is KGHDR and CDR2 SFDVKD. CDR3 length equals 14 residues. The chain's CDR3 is CATSGQGGNYGYTF. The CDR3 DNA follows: TGTGCCACCAGCGGACAGGGAGGGAACTATGGCTACACCTTC.

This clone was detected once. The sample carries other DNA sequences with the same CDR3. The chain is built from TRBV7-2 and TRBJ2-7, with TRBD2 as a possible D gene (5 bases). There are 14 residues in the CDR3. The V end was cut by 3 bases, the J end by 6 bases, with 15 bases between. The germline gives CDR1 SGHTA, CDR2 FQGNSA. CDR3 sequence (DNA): TGTGCCAGCAGCTTGGCGGGTCTGGCAGGCGAGCAGTACTTC. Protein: CASSLAGLAGEQYF.

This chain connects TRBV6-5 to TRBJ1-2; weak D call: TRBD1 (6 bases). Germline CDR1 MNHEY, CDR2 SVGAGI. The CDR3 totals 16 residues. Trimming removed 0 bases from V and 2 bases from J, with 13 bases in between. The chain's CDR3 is CASSYSGGPGNYGYTF. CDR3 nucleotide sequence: TGTGCCAGCAGTTACTCGGGGGGGCCAGGAAACTATGGCTACACCTTC.

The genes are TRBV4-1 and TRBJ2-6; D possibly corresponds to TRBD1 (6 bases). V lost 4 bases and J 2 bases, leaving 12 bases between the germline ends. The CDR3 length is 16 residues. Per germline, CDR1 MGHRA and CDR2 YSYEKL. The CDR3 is CASSLRWGPGANVLTF. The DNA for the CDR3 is TGCGCCAGCAGCCTTAGATGGGGGCCTGGGGCCAACGTCCTGACTTTC.

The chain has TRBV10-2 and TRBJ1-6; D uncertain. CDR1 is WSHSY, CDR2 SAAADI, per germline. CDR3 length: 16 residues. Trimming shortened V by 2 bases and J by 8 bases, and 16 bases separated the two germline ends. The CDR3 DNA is TGCGCCAGCAGTGAGGTGACCCCGGAGGTGCATTCACCCCTCCACTTT. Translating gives CASSEVTPEVHSPLHF.

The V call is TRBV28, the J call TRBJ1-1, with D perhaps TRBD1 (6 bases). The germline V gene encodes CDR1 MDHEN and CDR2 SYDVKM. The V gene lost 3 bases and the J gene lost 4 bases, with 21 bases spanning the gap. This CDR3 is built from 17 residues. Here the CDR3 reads CASSFTFLQGGSTEAFF. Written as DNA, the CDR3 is TGTGCCAGCAGTTTCACGTTCTTACAGGGAGGGAGCACTGAAGCTTTCTTT.

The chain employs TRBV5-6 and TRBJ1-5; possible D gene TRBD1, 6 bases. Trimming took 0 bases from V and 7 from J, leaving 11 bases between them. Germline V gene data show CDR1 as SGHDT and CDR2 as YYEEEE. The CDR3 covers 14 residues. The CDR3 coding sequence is TGTGCCAGCAGCTTGGTGGGGGCCGGGCAGCCCCAGCATTTT. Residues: CASSLVGAGQPQHF.

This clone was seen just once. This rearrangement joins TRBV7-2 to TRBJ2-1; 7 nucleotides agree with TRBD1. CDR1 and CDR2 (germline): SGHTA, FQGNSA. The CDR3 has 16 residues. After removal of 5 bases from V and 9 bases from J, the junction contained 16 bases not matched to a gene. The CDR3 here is CASSPEGTVYLGEQFF. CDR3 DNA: TGTGCCAGCAGCCCAGAGGGGACAGTCTATCTAGGTGAGCAGTTCTTC.

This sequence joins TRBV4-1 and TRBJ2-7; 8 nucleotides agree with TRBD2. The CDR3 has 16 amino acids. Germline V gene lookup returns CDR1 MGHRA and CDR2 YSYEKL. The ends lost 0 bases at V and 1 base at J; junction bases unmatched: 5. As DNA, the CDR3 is TGCGCCAGCAGCCAAGATGCGGGAGGAATTTCCTACGAGCAGTACTTC. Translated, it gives CASSQDAGGISYEQYF.

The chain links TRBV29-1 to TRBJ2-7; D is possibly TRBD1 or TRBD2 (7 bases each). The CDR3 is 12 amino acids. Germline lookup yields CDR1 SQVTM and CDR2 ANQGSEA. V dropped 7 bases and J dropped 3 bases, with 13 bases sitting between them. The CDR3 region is CSGGRDSYEQYF. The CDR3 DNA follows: TGCAGCGGGGGGAGGGACAGCTACGAGCAGTACTTC.

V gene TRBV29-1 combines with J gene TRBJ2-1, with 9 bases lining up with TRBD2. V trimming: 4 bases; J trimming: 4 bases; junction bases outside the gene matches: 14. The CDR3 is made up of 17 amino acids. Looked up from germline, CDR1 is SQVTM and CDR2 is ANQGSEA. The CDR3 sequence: CSVVGVQLAGKYNEQFF. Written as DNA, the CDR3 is TGCAGCGTTGTAGGGGTACAGCTAGCGGGAAAGTACAATGAGCAGTTCTTC.

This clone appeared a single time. The CDR3 reads CASSLVQGADTQYF. In nucleotides, the CDR3 is TGTGCCAGCAGCTTAGTACAGGGGGCAGATACGCAGTATTTT. The chain couples TRBV7-9 to TRBJ2-3; 8 bases align to TRBD1. The germline V gene encodes CDR1 SEHNR and CDR2 FQNEAQ (reference sequence). The CDR3 covers 14 residues. V lost 1 base and J lost 4; bases outside the gene matches: 1.

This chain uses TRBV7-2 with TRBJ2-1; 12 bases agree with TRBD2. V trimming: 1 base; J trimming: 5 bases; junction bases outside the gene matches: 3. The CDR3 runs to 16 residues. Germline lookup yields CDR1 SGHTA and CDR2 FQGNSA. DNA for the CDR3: TGTGCCAGCAGCTTAGGTCTAGCGGGAGGGGACAATGAGCAGTTCTTC. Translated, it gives CASSLGLAGGDNEQFF.

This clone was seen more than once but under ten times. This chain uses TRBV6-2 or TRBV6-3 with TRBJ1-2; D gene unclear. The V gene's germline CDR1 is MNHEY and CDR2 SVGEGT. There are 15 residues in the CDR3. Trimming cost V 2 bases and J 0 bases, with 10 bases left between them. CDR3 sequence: CASSYGGVANYGYTF. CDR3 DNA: TGTGCCAGCAGTTACGGCGGGGTGGCTAACTATGGCTACACCTTC.

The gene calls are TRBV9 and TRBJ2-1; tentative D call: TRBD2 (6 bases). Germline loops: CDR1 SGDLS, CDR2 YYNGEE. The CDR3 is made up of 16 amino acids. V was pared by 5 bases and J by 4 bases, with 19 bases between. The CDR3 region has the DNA TGTGCCAGCAGTGTCAGTTCGGGACTGGTTTACAATGAGCAGTTCTTC. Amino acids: CASSVSSGLVYNEQFF. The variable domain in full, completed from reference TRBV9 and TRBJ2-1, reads DSGVTQTPKHLITATGQRVTLRCSPRSGDLSVYWYQQSLDQGLQFLIQYYNGEERAKGNILERFSAQQFPDLHSELNLSSLELGDSALYFCASSVSSGLVYNEQFFGPGTRLTVL.

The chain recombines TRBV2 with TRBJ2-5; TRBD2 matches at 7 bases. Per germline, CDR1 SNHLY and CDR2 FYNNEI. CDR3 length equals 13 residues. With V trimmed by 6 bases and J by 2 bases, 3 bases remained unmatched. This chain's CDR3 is CASRGGVQETQYF. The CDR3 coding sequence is TGTGCCAGCAGGGGGGGGGTTCAAGAGACCCAGTACTTC.

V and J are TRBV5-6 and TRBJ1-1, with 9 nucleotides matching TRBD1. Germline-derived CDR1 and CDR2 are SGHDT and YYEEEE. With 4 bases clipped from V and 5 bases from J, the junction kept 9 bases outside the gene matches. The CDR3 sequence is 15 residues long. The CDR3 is CASSLTGQGSTEAFF. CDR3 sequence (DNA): TGTGCCAGCAGCCTGACGGGACAGGGAAGTACTGAAGCTTTCTTT.

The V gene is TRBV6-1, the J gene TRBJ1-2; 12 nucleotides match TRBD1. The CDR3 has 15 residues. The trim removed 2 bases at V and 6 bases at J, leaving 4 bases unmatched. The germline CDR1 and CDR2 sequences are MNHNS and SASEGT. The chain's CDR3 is CASSELGDRGHGYTF. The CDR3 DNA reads TGTGCCAGCAGTGAATTAGGGGACAGGGGGCATGGCTACACCTTC.

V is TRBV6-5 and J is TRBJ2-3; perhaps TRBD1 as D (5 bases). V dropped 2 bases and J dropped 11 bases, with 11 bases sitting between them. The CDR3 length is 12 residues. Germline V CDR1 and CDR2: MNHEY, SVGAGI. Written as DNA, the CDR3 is TGTGCCAGCAGTTACCCGCAGGGCGGGCAGTATTTT. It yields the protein CASSYPQGGQYF.

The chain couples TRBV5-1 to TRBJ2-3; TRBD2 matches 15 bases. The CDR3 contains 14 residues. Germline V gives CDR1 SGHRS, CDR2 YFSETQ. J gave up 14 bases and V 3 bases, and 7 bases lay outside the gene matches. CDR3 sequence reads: CASSSGLAGGPPYF. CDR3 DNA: TGCGCCAGCAGCTCCGGACTAGCGGGAGGGCCTCCGTATTTT. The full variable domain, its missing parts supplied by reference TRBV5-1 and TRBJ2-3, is KAGVTQTPRYLIKTRGQQVTLSCSPISGHRSVSWYQQTPGQGLQFLFEYFSETQRNKGNFPGRFSGRQFSNSRSEMNVSTLELGDSALYLCASSSGLAGGPPYFGPGTRLTVL.